The entry that follows covers one T cell receptor (beta chain) sequence. What it binds is unknown. This sample is drawn from a study of T cell repertoires in cytomegalovirus infection. On the study more broadly: As its CMV epitopes, the study selected recently identified HLA-C-restricted and well-studied HLA-B-restricted targets. Carrying CMV and the relevant HLA type showed in public TCR beta signatures. Notes on the study in general: Dominating the ex vivo response were TCR beta clonotypes that were CMV-specific and HLA-C-restricted.

TCRdb reprocessed the reads via MiXCR and lists one record per CDR3 protein. The top ten hold over 11% of the sample, which has roughly 920,000 distinct CDR3 sequences, 31% seen once. The CDR3 totals 17 residues. CDR1 SGDLS and CDR2 YYNGEE come from the germline V gene. Losses at the gene ends were 4 bases for V and 10 bases for J; bases not matched to a gene: 18. This specimen was cultured CD8+ T cells from PBMCs, taken from culture after CMV antigen stimulation. The clonotype originates from a human donor in good health (CMV status not recorded). Some clones in this sample may be carry-over from other donors' samples. This chain joins TRBV9 and TRBJ2-1; the match to TRBD2 covers 9 bases. Written as DNA, the CDR3 is TGTGCCAGCAGCTTTAAAAGATCTAGCGGGGTAGCTCTGGAGCAGTTCTTC. Amino acids: CASSFKRSSGVALEQFF. Full variable domain (missing parts from reference TRBV9 and TRBJ2-1): DSGVTQTPKHLITATGQRVTLRCSPRSGDLSVYWYQQSLDQGLQFLIQYYNGEERAKGNILERFSAQQFPDLHSELNLSSLELGDSALYFCASSFKRSSGVALEQFFGPGTRLTVL.